Sequencing of this TCR beta chain was carried out in a study of blood T cell repertoires in COVID-19. Looking at the study overall: The United States, Italy and Spain were the sources of the acute and convalescent COVID-19 samples. PBMCs, B-cell-depleted T cells, or T cells were the source of the cDNA or gDNA that made up the material.

Residents of 24 US areas, aged roughly 18 to 89 years, made up the participants. In the authors' methods: Reference gene primer amplification gave estimated nucleated cell counts. Data came from immunoSEQ multiplex PCR; TCRdb stores just in-frame clones and leaves some out. V and J calls and clone size are those listed in that table; D and trimming were worked out from the DNA. The sample yields some 150,000 clones, around 80% seen once. The sequence was obtained from a woman between 45 and 65 years old in a cohort exposed to, infected with or recovered from COVID-19 (not recorded which). The sequenced material came from PBMCs or T cells enriched from blood (not recorded which).

CDR3 nucleotide sequence: TGTGCCAGCTCACTTACGGGACAGGGAAACACCATATATTTT. The encoded protein is CASSLTGQGNTIYF. The chain carries TRBV18 and TRBJ1-3; 7 bases line up with TRBD1. Germline V lookup: CDR1 KGHSH, CDR2 LQKENI. This CDR3 spans 14 amino acids. The J segment lost 4 bases and the V segment lost 4 bases, leaving 4 bases of the junction unmatched.